This T cell receptor beta chain comes out of a study of cytomegalovirus exposure and HLA in healthy donors. Study-wide points: Specific recognition of CMV antigens was confirmed in vitro for a few chains (all CMV-associated).

On this clone: Its antigen is currently unknown.

The protocol was immunoSEQ multiplex PCR, while the TCRdb copy is restricted to in-frame clones and leaves out a portion. Of over 85,000 clones listed, 70% to 90% are singletons. V was shortened by 1 base and J by 4 bases, with 11 bases between the two germline ends. This CDR3 is 15 amino acids long. CDR1 is LGHNA, CDR2 YSLEER, per germline. J is TRBJ2-1 and V is TRBV4-3; D ambiguous. The TCR was taken from a woman aged 25 to 39 in good health and CMV-seropositive. The sample was PBMCs. The DNA for the CDR3 is TGCGCCAGCAGCCAAGCAGGTGACCCTTACAATGAGCAGTTCTTC. As protein: CASSQAGDPYNEQFF.